This T cell receptor (beta chain) was profiled in a study of T cells in localized non-small cell lung cancer. The study, taken as a whole, reports: There was higher T cell clonality in uninvolved adjacent lung than in tumor, and it was highest there. Adjacent lung tissue had a median about 50 of the top 100 clones found in the tumor. Tumor samples were not multi-region, leaving intratumor heterogeneity unexcluded. Longer survival (overall) was linked to higher T cell density in blood.

Assay used: immunoSEQ multiplex PCR; TCRdb lists only in-frame clones, some missing. The repertoire consists of about 64,000 clones, with 80% to 90% occurring once and the leading ten covering less than 5.5%. This CDR3 contains 15 residues. The trim removed 0 bases at V and 7 bases at J, leaving 6 bases unmatched. Germline V gene data show CDR1 as SGHRS and CDR2 as YFSETQ. A remark on this clone: Its target is unknown.

Sequencing was performed on PBMCs, taken before any cancer treatment. This sequence originates from a man aged 35 to 69 with stage II lung adenocarcinoma. The chain combines TRBV5-1 with TRBJ1-5; 8 bases match TRBD1. Here the CDR3 DNA reads TGCGCCAGCAGCTTGGGACAGGGGCTAAACCAGCCCCAGCATTTT. This sequence encodes CASSLGQGLNQPQHF. The full variable domain, rest sourced from reference TRBV5-1 and TRBJ1-5, is KAGVTQTPRYLIKTRGQQVTLSCSPISGHRSVSWYQQTPGQGLQFLFEYFSETQRNKGNFPGRFSGRQFSNSRSEMNVSTLELGDSALYLCASSLGQGLNQPQHFGDGTRLSIL.